Shown below are 6 T cell receptor beta chains from a single sample sequenced in a study of response to subunit inactivated influenza vaccine. TCRdb re-analysed the RT-PCR reads in MiXCR, keeping a single row per CDR3 protein. The sample lists some 500,000 distinct CDR3 sequences, less than 30% occurring once. This specimen consisted of CD4+ T cells sorted from PBMCs, obtained more than 4 days after vaccination. The receptors derive from a man aged 50 to 59 who received an inactivated influenza vaccine.

This clonotype was seen more than once but under ten times. This chain joins TRBV29-1 and TRBJ1-1; 7 nucleotides agree with TRBD1. The CDR3 totals 15 residues. J lost 4 bases, V lost 7 bases, and 15 bases had no gene match. Germline V CDR1 and CDR2: SQVTM, ANQGSEA. The CDR3 coding sequence is TGCAGCGCTGCCCCTTCGACAGGGACATTCACTGAAGCTTTCTTT. The encoded protein is CSAAPSTGTFTEAFF.

CDR3 bases: TGTGCCTGGGACAGGGGGCTCGCAGATACGCAGTATTTT. Protein sequence: CAWDRGLADTQYF. This sequence joins TRBV30 and TRBJ2-3; the match to TRBD1 covers 10 bases. The CDR3 has 13 amino acids. Germline V gene lookup returns CDR1 GTSNPN and CDR2 SVGIG (reference sequence). The V and J ends lost 5 bases and 4 bases, in that order; junction bases with no gene match: 3.

The CDR3 region is CASRRGTASGNTIYF. In nucleotides, the CDR3 is TGTGCCAGCAGGCGGGGGACGGCCTCTGGAAACACCATATATTTT. The genes are TRBV28 and TRBJ1-3; TRBD1 is a possible D gene (5 bases). CDR1 and CDR2 from the germline V gene are MDHEN and SYDVKM. The CDR3 length is 15 residues. The V and J ends lost 6 bases and 0 bases respectively, with 12 bases between them.

A few counts support this clonotype. The chain links TRBV20-1 to TRBJ1-5; D not certain. Germline V gene sequence: CDR1 DFQATT, CDR2 SNEGSKA (reference sequence). The CDR3 consists of 14 residues. Deletions cut 6 bases from V and 0 bases from J, with 12 bases between. CDR3 sequence: CSATPGNSNQPQHF. The CDR3 nucleotides are TGCAGTGCCACCCCTGGAAATAGCAATCAGCCCCAGCATTTT.

The sample holds many counts of this clonotype. This chain connects TRBV5-1 to TRBJ2-1; D is perhaps TRBD1 (5 bases). CDR3 length equals 14 residues. Germline V CDR1 and CDR2: SGHRS, YFSETQ. V was trimmed by 2 bases and J by 7 bases, leaving 13 bases between them. DNA of the CDR3: TGCGCCAGCAGCTTTCAGGGCAGGGCTAATGAGCAGTTCTTC. Its protein is CASSFQGRANEQFF.

This clonotype has just a few counts. The chain uses TRBV20-1 and TRBJ1-2; TRBD1 might be the D (6 bases). Looked up from germline, CDR1 is DFQATT and CDR2 is SNEGSKA (reference sequence). This CDR3 has 14 amino acids. Between the trimmed V and J ends, which lost 5 bases and 2 bases, there was a span of 15 bases. The CDR3 protein is CSAPAGGENYGYTF. As DNA, the CDR3 is TGCAGTGCTCCAGCGGGGGGCGAAAACTATGGCTACACCTTC.